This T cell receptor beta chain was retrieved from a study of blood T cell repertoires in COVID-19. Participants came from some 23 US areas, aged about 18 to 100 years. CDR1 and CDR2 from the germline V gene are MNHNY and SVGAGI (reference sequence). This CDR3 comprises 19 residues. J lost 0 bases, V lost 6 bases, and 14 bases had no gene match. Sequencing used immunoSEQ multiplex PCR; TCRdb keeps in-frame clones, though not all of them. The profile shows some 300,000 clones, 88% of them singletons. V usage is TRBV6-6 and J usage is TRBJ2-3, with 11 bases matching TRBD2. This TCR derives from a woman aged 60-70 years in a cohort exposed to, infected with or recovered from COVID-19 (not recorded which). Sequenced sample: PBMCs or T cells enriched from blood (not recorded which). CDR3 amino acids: CASSRLLAGGLSSTDTQYF. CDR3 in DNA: TGTGCCAGCAGCCGATTGCTAGCGGGGGGTCTTTCTAGCACAGATACGCAGTATTTT.